This T cell receptor beta chain emerged from a study of T cells in Graves' hyperthyroidism and ophthalmopathy. Study-wide context: Peripheral blood was drawn at first diagnosis, prior to all treatment.

It was RNA transcripts that yielded the amplified TCR beta CDR3 regions. TCR CDR3 regions were first amplified by RT-PCR with HTBI primers. One entry per CDR3 protein results from TCRdb running MiXCR on the multiplex PCR reads. The profile shows approximately 690,000 distinct CDR3 sequences, about 20% of them singletons. Trimming took off 0 bases at V and 11 bases at J, with 14 bases between the two ends. The CDR3 loop spans 14 amino acids. CDR1 and CDR2 from the germline V gene are SNHLY and FYNNEI. This clonotype was seen more than once but under ten times. Its antigen remains unknown. Points from the study as a whole: For ophthalmopathy, model prediction preceded onset by a median roughly 6.2 months.

Used for diagnoses were clinical symptoms, serum thyroxine and TRAb, thyroid ultrasound and orbital computed tomography. What was sequenced was blood. The V call is TRBV2, the J call TRBJ1-5, with D uncertain. This TCR was recovered from a young man with Graves' ophthalmopathy. CDR3 sequence (DNA): TGTGCCAGCAGTGAAGCGGCTGGAGGTTTGTCCCAGCATTTT. Translation gives CASSEAAGGLSQHF.